These T cell receptor beta chains were read from a single sample in a study of blood T cell repertoires in COVID-19. The method was immunoSEQ multiplex PCR; TCRdb's version includes in-frame clones alone and lacks a portion of them. The table lists around 380,000 clones, around 84% of them singletons. Sequenced input: peripheral blood. These receptors came from a human donor with acute or convalescent COVID-19. The donor label of this sample is uncertain. Both conserved end residues are part of each CDR3. D genes are given only for firm matches. A clone size is listed for some rows: how often the clone was seen (once, few, many), or a class if it is expanded.

v_call,j_call,d_call,clone_size,cdr3_nt,cdr3_aa
TRBV5-1,TRBJ1-3,.,.,TGCGCCAGCAGCCCAGGCTTGAGTACAGGAAGAAACACCATATATTTT,CASSPGLSTGRNTIYF
TRBV19,TRBJ2-2,TRBD2,.,TGTGCCAGTAATAGCGGGAGAGCCGGGGAGCTGTTTTTT,CASNSGRAGELFF
TRBV6-5,TRBJ1-5,.,.,TGTGCCAGCAGTCGTCTAAGTGTGAGCAATCAGCCCCAGCATTTT,CASSRLSVSNQPQHF
TRBV4-1,TRBJ1-6,.,.,TGCGCCAGCAGCCCCTACGAGTCTCGGGGACCCCTCCACTTT,CASSPYESRGPLHF
TRBV5-4,TRBJ2-7,.,few,TGTGCCAGCAGCTTGGACTGGGGTGGACACCAGGCCCGCGACGAGCAGTACTTC,CASSLDWGGHQARDEQYF
TRBV3-1/TRBV3-2,TRBJ2-7,.,once,TGTGCCAGCAGGGCAGGGTTAGCCTACGAGCAGTACTTC,CASRAGLAYEQYF
TRBV5-1,TRBJ2-6,TRBD1,once,TGCGCCAGCAGCTACGGACAGGCCTTCTCTGGGGCCAACGTCCTGACTTTC,CASSYGQAFSGANVLTF
TRBV2,TRBJ1-2,TRBD1,.,TGTGCCAGCGATAGACAGGGTACGAATTATGGCTACACCTTC,CASDRQGTNYGYTF
TRBV7-2,TRBJ2-5,TRBD2,once,TGTGCCAGCAGCTTAGGTGGGACTAGCGGGAGCACCCAGTACTTC,CASSLGGTSGSTQYF
TRBV2,TRBJ1-4,.,.,TGTGCCAGCAGTGAGGAGAGGGCAACTAATGAAAAACTGTTTTTT,CASSEERATNEKLFF
TRBV7-8,TRBJ2-7,.,.,TGTGCCAGCAGCTTAGTTTCCATCTACGAGCAGTACTTC,CASSLVSIYEQYF
TRBV2,TRBJ1-1,.,once,TGTGCCGGGGGTCCAGGGGAGAGTACTGAAGCTTTCTTT,CAGGPGESTEAFF
TRBV2,TRBJ2-3,TRBD1,once,TGTGCCGTGACAGGGGGACGCACAGATACGCAGTATTTT,CAVTGGRTDTQYF
TRBV18,TRBJ2-7,.,.,TGTGCCAGCTCCGCCCTAAACGAGCAGTACTTC,CASSALNEQYF
TRBV19,TRBJ2-7,TRBD1,.,TGTGCCAGTAGCCCGACAGGGGGGTCCTACGAGCAGTACTTC,CASSPTGGSYEQYF